These 28 T cell receptor beta chains share one sample of origin, sequenced in a study of cytomegalovirus exposure and HLA in healthy donors. Libraries were prepared by immunoSEQ multiplex PCR; TCRdb keeps only in-frame clonotypes and omits some of them. Of tens of thousands of clones in the sample, 95% to 97% were seen once. The sequencing input was PBMCs. The receptors originated from a man aged 18 to 35 in good health and CMV-seronegative.

The V gene is TRBV4-2, the J gene TRBJ1-5; D uncertain. Germline CDR1 LGHNA, CDR2 YNFKEQ. V was cut by 0 bases and J by 4 bases, with 10 bases left in between. CDR3 length equals 15 residues. In DNA, the CDR3 is TGTGCCAGCAGCCAAGAATCGTTAGATAATCAGCCCCAGCATTTT. This codes for CASSQESLDNQPQHF.

The genes are TRBV27 and TRBJ2-3; no clear D gene. The CDR3 runs to 14 residues. V lost 0 bases to trimming and J lost 0 bases, with 4 bases between them. Germline values: CDR1 MNHEY, CDR2 SMNVEV (reference sequence). CDR3 loop: CASSLSQSTDTQYF. Written as DNA, the CDR3 is TGTGCCAGCAGTTTATCCCAAAGCACAGATACGCAGTATTTT.

The chain links TRBV28 to TRBJ2-3; tentative D call: TRBD1 (6 bases). The CDR3 totals 16 residues. V was trimmed by 4 bases and J by 0 bases, leaving 14 bases between them. Germline V gene sequence: CDR1 MDHEN, CDR2 SYDVKM. The CDR3 protein is CASSSPQGPSTDTQYF. The CDR3 DNA reads as TGTGCCAGCAGTTCGCCTCAGGGGCCTAGCACAGATACGCAGTATTTT.

V and J are TRBV5-6 and TRBJ1-1; 11 nucleotides agree with TRBD1. With V trimmed by 2 bases and J by 4 bases, 10 bases remained unmatched. The CDR3 consists of 17 residues. The germline CDR1 and CDR2 sequences are SGHDT and YYEEEE. CDR3 in DNA: TGTGCCAGCAGCTTAATGGTTATGGGGACAGGGGGCACTGAAGCTTTCTTT. This encodes CASSLMVMGTGGTEAFF.

The J gene is TRBJ2-1, the V gene TRBV25-1; perhaps TRBD2 as D (5 bases). Germline loops: CDR1 MGHDK, CDR2 SYGVNS. V was trimmed by 2 bases and J by 5 bases, leaving 10 bases between them. The CDR3 has 14 amino acids. The CDR3 sequence is CASSEGGRNNEQFF. CDR3 sequence (DNA): TGTGCCAGCAGTGAAGGAGGTCGGAACAATGAGCAGTTCTTC.

The rearrangement links TRBV6-5 to TRBJ2-5, with 7 bases lining up with TRBD1. Trimming removed 2 bases from V and 5 bases from J; junction bases left unmatched: 8. This CDR3 is 15 amino acids long. From germline, CDR1 is MNHEY and CDR2 SVGAGI. CDR3 region: CASSYTLGQVETQYF. The CDR3 DNA follows: TGTGCCAGCAGTTACACCCTCGGACAGGTGGAGACCCAGTACTTC.

The genes are TRBV19 and TRBJ1-1; tentative D call: TRBD1 (6 bases). This CDR3 comprises 13 residues. Trimming left V 4 bases short and J 1 base short, with 7 bases between. Germline values: CDR1 LNHDA, CDR2 SQIVND (reference sequence). The DNA of the CDR3 is TGTGCCAGTAGTACGACAGGGAACACTGAAGCTTTCTTT. This sequence encodes CASSTTGNTEAFF. Using reference TRBV19 and TRBJ1-1 for the parts outside the CDR3, the full variable domain is DGGITQSPKYLFRKEGQNVTLSCEQNLNHDAMYWYRQDPGQGLRLIYYSQIVNDFQKGDIAEGYSVSREKKESFPLTVTSAQKNPTAFYLCASSTTGNTEAFFGQGTRLTVV.

The J gene is TRBJ1-1, the V gene TRBV4-2; 8 bases match TRBD1. CDR1 and CDR2 (germline): LGHNA, YNFKEQ. The J segment lost 1 base and the V segment lost 2 bases, leaving 0 bases of the junction unmatched. This CDR3 spans 14 amino acids. CDR3 in DNA: TGTGCCAGCAGCCAAACAGGGGGGAACACTGAAGCTTTCTTT. It codes for CASSQTGGNTEAFF.

V gene TRBV7-9 combines with J gene TRBJ1-2, with D unclear. This CDR3 has 15 residues. Per germline, CDR1 SEHNR and CDR2 FQNEAQ (reference sequence). V gave up 5 bases and J gave up 4 bases, with 17 bases separating them. The CDR3 DNA follows: TGTGCCAGCAGCCCTGGCCCGGCGGTGTCCTATGGCTACACCTTC. Amino acids: CASSPGPAVSYGYTF.

The chain recombines TRBV6-5 with TRBJ1-2, with TRBD1 matching over 7 bases. This CDR3 has 13 residues. Germline loops: CDR1 MNHEY, CDR2 SVGAGI. The junction had 6 bases not matched to a gene; V was cut back by 5 bases and J by 6 bases. The CDR3 is CASSRTGRNGYTF. DNA for the CDR3: TGTGCCAGCAGTCGGACAGGTAGAAATGGCTACACCTTC.

V and J are TRBV19 and TRBJ1-6; 7 nucleotides align to TRBD1. Germline lookup yields CDR1 LNHDA and CDR2 SQIVND (reference sequence). The CDR3 length is 17 residues. V shed 5 bases, J shed 7 bases, and the junction held 14 bases outside the gene matches. CDR3 region: CASSFLLGTEGNSPLHF. In DNA, the CDR3 is TGTGCCAGTAGTTTCCTCCTGGGGACAGAGGGCAATTCACCCCTCCACTTT.

By sample fraction, this clone is medium-sized. This chain links TRBV6-6 with TRBJ1-2, with 9 nucleotides matching TRBD1. From germline, CDR1 is MNHNY and CDR2 SVGAGI (reference sequence). Losses at the gene ends were 2 bases for V and 8 bases for J; bases not matched to a gene: 9. The length of the CDR3 is 15 residues. The CDR3 region is CASSYLLGQGVGYTF. In DNA, the CDR3 is TGTGCCAGCAGTTACCTTCTGGGACAGGGAGTCGGCTACACCTTC.

The J gene is TRBJ1-1, the V gene TRBV9; 10 bases match TRBD1. The germline V gene encodes CDR1 SGDLS and CDR2 YYNGEE. After removal of 4 bases from V and 5 bases from J, the junction contained 5 bases not matched to a gene. This CDR3 is built from 14 residues. This chain's CDR3 is CASSLRDRGTEAFF. In DNA form, the CDR3 reads TGTGCCAGCAGCTTGCGGGACAGGGGAACTGAAGCTTTCTTT.

This CDR3 reads CASSLALTDTQYF. The CDR3 DNA follows: TGTGCCAGCAGCTTAGCCCTCACAGATACGCAGTATTTT. The J gene is TRBJ2-3, the V gene TRBV7-9; D is unclear. This CDR3 comprises 13 residues. V lost 0 bases, J lost 2 bases, and 3 bases lay in between. Germline V gene data show CDR1 as SEHNR and CDR2 as FQNEAQ (reference sequence).

The chain recombines TRBV7-3 with TRBJ2-1, with 7 bases identical to TRBD2. V shed 3 bases, J shed 5 bases, and the junction held 4 bases outside the gene matches. This CDR3 is 14 amino acids long. CDR1 SGHTA and CDR2 FQGTGA come from the germline V gene. The DNA of the CDR3 is TGTGCCAGCAGCTTGACTAGCCGGGACAATGAGCAGTTCTTC. Its protein is CASSLTSRDNEQFF.

This rearrangement joins TRBV27 to TRBJ2-1; no clear D. CDR1 MNHEY and CDR2 SMNVEV come from the germline V gene (reference sequence). V shed 0 bases and J shed 7 bases, with 7 bases lying between them. The CDR3 extends over 13 amino acids. The CDR3 DNA reads TGTGCCAGCAGTTTATCGGAGCTGAATGAGCAGTTCTTC. It encodes CASSLSELNEQFF.

V gene TRBV10-1 combines with J gene TRBJ1-1; the D is unclear. The CDR3 has 13 residues. V was pared by 3 bases and J by 2 bases, with 7 bases between. Germline CDR1 is WNHNN and CDR2 is SYGVQD (reference sequence). The CDR3 DNA sequence: TGCGCCAGCAGTGAATCGGTTAACACTGAAGCTTTCTTT. This gives the protein CASSESVNTEAFF.

This sequence joins TRBV5-4 and TRBJ1-2; D call uncertain. Trimming removed 0 bases from V and 5 bases from J, with 20 bases in between. Germline loops: CDR1 SGHNT, CDR2 YYREEE (reference sequence). This CDR3 spans 17 amino acids. The CDR3 DNA follows: TGTGCCAGCAGCTTGGATGCGACGAGTGTGGAGCTATATGGCTACACCTTC. This encodes CASSLDATSVELYGYTF.

The sample holds a few counts of this clone. This same CDR3 is encoded by further DNA sequences in the sample. CDR3 loop: CSAAGIYEQYF. CDR3 DNA: TGCAGTGCCGCAGGGATCTACGAGCAGTACTTC. The rearrangement links TRBV20-1 to TRBJ2-7, with D tentatively TRBD1 (5 bases). The CDR3 has 11 amino acids. Germline values: CDR1 DFQATT, CDR2 SNEGSKA (reference sequence). Trimming pared 6 bases from V and 3 bases from J, leaving 9 bases between.

The chain has TRBV5-5 and TRBJ1-1; 10 bases are a match to TRBD1. The germline V gene has CDR1 SGHKS and CDR2 YYEKEE (reference sequence). The CDR3 length is 15 residues. The V segment lost 5 bases and the J segment 1 base; nucleotides outside the gene matches: 5. The CDR3 region is CASSLTGGQNTEAFF. The CDR3 nucleotides read TGTGCCAGCAGTTTGACAGGGGGCCAGAACACTGAAGCTTTCTTT. Filled out from reference TRBV5-5 and TRBJ1-1, the complete variable domain reads DAGVTQSPTHLIKTRGQQVTLRCSPISGHKSVSWYQQVLGQGPQFIFQYYEKEERGRGNFPDRFSARQFPNYSSELNVNALLLGDSALYLCASSLTGGQNTEAFFGQGTRLTVV.

V and J are TRBV2 and TRBJ2-3; 8 bases align to TRBD2. V dropped 5 bases and J dropped 6; count of bases not matched to a gene: 16. Looked up from germline, CDR1 is SNHLY and CDR2 is FYNNEI. The length of the CDR3 is 17 residues. The DNA of the CDR3 is TGTGCCAGCAGTCCTCTAAACCCCGGGACTAGGGGTGATACGCAGTATTTT. It codes for CASSPLNPGTRGDTQYF.

J is TRBJ2-1 and V is TRBV11-3, with 9 nucleotides matching TRBD2. V was clipped by 3 bases and J by 3 bases; unmatched bases: 9. CDR1 and CDR2 from the germline V gene are SGHNT and YENEEA. The length of the CDR3 is 17 residues. This chain's CDR3 is CASSFLMTSGFYNEQFF. CDR3 sequence (DNA): TGTGCCAGCAGCTTCCTCATGACTAGCGGTTTCTACAATGAGCAGTTCTTC. Full variable domain (outside the CDR3, taken from reference TRBV11-3 and TRBJ2-1): EAGVVQSPRYKIIEKKQPVAFWCNPISGHNTLYWYLQNLGQGPELLIRYENEEAVDDSQLPKDRFSAERLKGVDSTLKIQPAELGDSAVYLCASSFLMTSGFYNEQFFGPGTRLTVL.

J is TRBJ2-1 and V is TRBV5-1; D might be TRBD1 (7 bases). The germline gives CDR1 SGHRS, CDR2 YFSETQ. The CDR3 has 15 amino acids. Trimming cost V 3 bases and J 12 bases, with 22 bases left between them. The CDR3 protein is CASSSDRPRGIGQFF. The CDR3 nucleotides are TGCGCCAGCAGCTCGGACAGGCCCCGGGGGATAGGGCAGTTCTTC.

This sequence joins TRBV6-6 and TRBJ2-1; 13 bases are shared with TRBD2. The CDR3 extends over 16 amino acids. Germline V gene data show CDR1 as MNHNY and CDR2 as SVGAGI (reference sequence). Unmatched junction bases numbered 8, after V lost 4 bases and J lost 8 bases. The CDR3 spells CASSSLLAGGFYEQFF. The CDR3, as DNA: TGTGCCAGCAGTTCCTTACTAGCGGGAGGGTTCTATGAGCAGTTCTTC.

The V gene is TRBV11-3, the J gene TRBJ1-1; D is ambiguous. The CDR3 sequence is 12 residues long. Trimming took off 3 bases at V and 4 bases at J, with 6 bases between the two ends. The germline V gene encodes CDR1 SGHNT and CDR2 YENEEA. CDR3: CASSFTRTEAFF. In nucleotides, the CDR3 is TGTGCCAGCAGCTTTACACGCACTGAAGCTTTCTTT.

In its sample, this clone was seen once. V gene TRBV19 combines with J gene TRBJ1-2, with 9 bases that match TRBD1. This CDR3 region has 17 residues. With V trimmed by 3 bases and J by 6 bases, 14 bases remained unmatched. The germline V gene has CDR1 LNHDA and CDR2 SQIVND (reference sequence). The CDR3 sequence is CASSMVSSGDRVDGYTF. The DNA of the CDR3 is TGTGCCAGTAGTATGGTATCGTCGGGGGACAGGGTGGATGGCTACACCTTC.

In this sample, this clone turned up once. The genes are TRBV4-1 and TRBJ2-1; 9 bases align to TRBD1. This CDR3 region has 15 residues. The V gene's germline CDR1 is MGHRA and CDR2 YSYEKL. Trimming cost V 1 base and J 5 bases; bases outside gene matches: 3. This CDR3 reads CASSQAGQGDNEQFF. CDR3 bases: TGCGCCAGCAGCCAAGCGGGACAGGGTGACAATGAGCAGTTCTTC.

The chain carries TRBV28 and TRBJ1-3; the match to TRBD1 covers 7 bases. Unmatched junction bases numbered 2, after V lost 7 bases and J lost 2 bases. This CDR3 contains 13 residues. The germline V gene encodes CDR1 MDHEN and CDR2 SYDVKM. The CDR3 protein is CASTRGAGNTIYF. CDR3 DNA: TGTGCCAGCACCAGGGGGGCTGGAAACACCATATATTTT.